Listed below are T cell receptor beta chains from one sample, sequenced in a study of blood T cells in healthy people across ages. MiXCR, run by TCRdb on the 5' RACE reads, gives a single entry per CDR3 protein. The data contain about 970,000 distinct CDR3 sequences, roughly half of them singletons. The source material was blood. All receptors derive from a woman aged 55 to 70 in good health. Both conserved end residues are trimmed from each CDR3. The order of the fields is CDR3 protein, V gene, J gene.

CDR3: ASSLEENQPQH; V: TRBV7-9; J: TRBJ1-5
CDR3: ASSPASGRGYNEQF; V: TRBV7-2; J: TRBJ2-1
CDR3: ASRDSERPQH; V: TRBV6-1; J: TRBJ1-5
CDR3: ASRDRGGNEQY; V: TRBV2; J: -
CDR3: SADTGFTNEQF; V: TRBV20-1; J: TRBJ2-1
CDR3: ASSFPGPLNQPQH; V: TRBV28; J: TRBJ1-5
CDR3: ASSSGATFLGYT; V: TRBV28; J: TRBJ1-2
CDR3: ASSGTVGREYEQY; V: TRBV19; J: TRBJ2-7
CDR3: ASSLVSGHTGELF; V: TRBV5-1; J: TRBJ2-2
CDR3: ASSFSGKDFNQPQH; V: TRBV28; J: TRBJ1-5
CDR3: SVESCSGSGDEQY; V: TRBV29-1; J: TRBJ2-7
CDR3: SASGQLRDLYEQY; V: TRBV20-1; J: -
CDR3: ASSQAGESHEQY; V: TRBV3-1; J: TRBJ2-7
CDR3: SASNRVARWEDSNQPQH; V: TRBV20-1; J: TRBJ1-5
CDR3: ASRLRTTNEKLF; V: TRBV12-3/TRBV12-4; J: TRBJ1-4
CDR3: ASSSEWGVSGANVLT; V: TRBV27; J: TRBJ2-6
CDR3: ASSEVPKNGLAGVYEQY; V: TRBV10-2; J: TRBJ2-7
CDR3: ATSRDIQQDIQY; V: TRBV4-1; J: TRBJ2-4
CDR3: ASSYSGAAF; V: TRBV6-5; J: TRBJ1-1
CDR3: ASSPSGTGFRYEQY; V: TRBV28; J: TRBJ2-7
CDR3: SARQGGSRDTQY; V: TRBV20-1; J: TRBJ2-3
CDR3: SAVRLADDYEQY; V: TRBV20-1; J: TRBJ2-7
CDR3: SARVVGSTDTQY; V: TRBV20-1; J: TRBJ2-3
CDR3: ATSDSRLAGGEQY; V: TRBV24-1; J: TRBJ2-7
CDR3: SARDAEGHSDTQY; V: TRBV20-1; J: TRBJ2-3
CDR3: ASSQVGPAGGPQH; V: TRBV4-1; J: TRBJ1-5
CDR3: ASGQDWGARGYT; V: TRBV3-1; J: TRBJ1-2
CDR3: ASSSRFHNEQF; V: TRBV11-2; J: TRBJ2-1
CDR3: ASSFPGSRNTIY; V: TRBV7-2; J: TRBJ1-3
CDR3: SVGTGSAVGYT; V: TRBV29-1; J: TRBJ1-2
CDR3: ASSEVLAKNIQY; V: TRBV9; J: TRBJ2-4
CDR3: ATSSIRGQNFNEQF; V: TRBV24-1; J: TRBJ2-1
CDR3: ASIGVADTQY; V: TRBV27; J: TRBJ2-3
CDR3: ASSPPGTVSYNEQF; V: TRBV18; J: TRBJ2-1
CDR3: ASSGGDNEQF; V: TRBV18; J: TRBJ2-1
CDR3: ASSPSSRNYGYT; V: TRBV7-2; J: TRBJ1-2
CDR3: ASSPGYTDTQY; V: TRBV18; J: TRBJ2-3
CDR3: ASRVLDLGQF; V: TRBV6-1; J: TRBJ2-1
CDR3: ASSDHLAISYNEQF; V: TRBV2; J: TRBJ2-1
CDR3: ASSYSNSVPAEQY; V: TRBV6-5; J: TRBJ2-7
CDR3: ASHLELAGTTDTQY; V: TRBV4-1; J: TRBJ2-3
CDR3: ASTQRGAGAVDTQY; V: TRBV12-3/TRBV12-4; J: TRBJ2-3
CDR3: ASSFTSSEQY; V: TRBV7-9; J: TRBJ2-7
CDR3: ASSPLAGGLISNEQF; V: TRBV11-2; J: TRBJ2-1
CDR3: ASRTHQAGVYEQY; V: TRBV27; J: TRBJ2-7
CDR3: ASSLEANRLGGQGNQPQH; V: TRBV7-2; J: TRBJ1-5
CDR3: ASSRPPSGLAAEQY; V: TRBV28; J: TRBJ2-7
CDR3: ASSAPTPGVANEKLF; V: TRBV6-1; J: TRBJ1-4
CDR3: ASSQNILYEQY; V: TRBV4-2; J: TRBJ2-7
CDR3: ASSGLGTGVYEQY; V: TRBV14; J: TRBJ2-7
CDR3: ASSRTSEQY; V: TRBV14; J: -
CDR3: ASSERDLAKNIQY; V: TRBV2; J: TRBJ2-4
CDR3: ASSFSGSNTGELF; V: TRBV5-1; J: TRBJ2-2
CDR3: ASSQDVARGTDTQY; V: TRBV3-1; J: TRBJ2-3